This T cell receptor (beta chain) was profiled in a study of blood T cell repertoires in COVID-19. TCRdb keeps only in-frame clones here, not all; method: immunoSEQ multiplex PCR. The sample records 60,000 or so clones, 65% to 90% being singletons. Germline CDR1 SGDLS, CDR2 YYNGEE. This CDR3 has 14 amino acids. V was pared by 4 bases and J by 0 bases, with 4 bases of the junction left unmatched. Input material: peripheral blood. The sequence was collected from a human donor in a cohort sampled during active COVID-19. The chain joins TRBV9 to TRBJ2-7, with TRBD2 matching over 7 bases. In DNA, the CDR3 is TGTGCCAGCAGCCCAGGGAGGGGCTCCTACGAGCAGTACTTC. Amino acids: CASSPGRGSYEQYF.